These 32 T cell receptor beta chains came from one sample sequenced in a study of T cell responses to AZD1222 COVID-19 vaccine. TCRdb keeps only in-frame clones here, not all; method: immunoSEQ multiplex PCR. The table has some 120,000 clones, 90% seen once; the top ten hold less than 4.5%. The starting material was peripheral blood, obtained on day 0 of MenACWY control vaccination. These receptor sequences come from an adult in good health.

CDR3 nucleotide sequence: TGTGCCAGCAGCTTGAGAGGGGTCTCTGGGGCCAACGTCCTGACTTTC. Translation gives CASSLRGVSGANVLTF. J is TRBJ2-6 and V is TRBV7-2; D may correspond to TRBD1 or TRBD2 (5 bases each). This CDR3 comprises 16 residues. CDR1 is SGHTA, CDR2 FQGNSA, per germline. V lost 3 bases and J 0 bases, leaving 9 bases between the germline ends.

This chain links TRBV7-9 with TRBJ2-2; 7 bases align to TRBD1. CDR1 and CDR2 from the germline V gene are SEHNR and FQNEAQ (reference sequence). The CDR3 runs 15 residues. V shed 5 bases, J shed 5 bases, and the junction held 8 bases outside the gene matches. The CDR3 here is CASSRDRTKTGELFF. CDR3 nucleotide sequence: TGTGCCAGCAGCCGGGACAGAACTAAAACCGGGGAGCTGTTTTTT.

This clone showed up just once. V and J are TRBV14 and TRBJ2-5; TRBD2 might be the D (5 bases). The V gene lost 1 base and the J gene lost 3 bases, with 12 bases spanning the gap. The CDR3 runs 15 residues. Germline values: CDR1 SGHDN, CDR2 FVKESK. The CDR3: CASSQGGPGEETQYF. The CDR3 DNA reads as TGTGCCAGCAGCCAAGGAGGGCCCGGCGAAGAGACCCAGTACTTC.

V usage is TRBV10-3 and J usage is TRBJ2-7; 8 bases match TRBD2. The CDR3 covers 14 residues. CDR1 is ENHRY and CDR2 is SYGVKD in the germline V gene. Unmatched junction bases numbered 6, after V lost 2 bases and J lost 6 bases. The CDR3 bases are TGTGCCATCAGTGAGCGGGGGGGAGAGGGCGAGCAGTACGTC. Its protein is CAISERGGEGEQYV.

The rearrangement uses TRBV5-1 and TRBJ2-1; 8 bases map to TRBD1. The CDR3 contains 15 residues. The germline CDR1 and CDR2 sequences are SGHRS and YFSETQ. V lost 0 bases, J lost 5 bases, and 4 bases stayed unmatched. CDR3 sequence: CASSLDRGSNNEQFF. CDR3 bases: TGCGCCAGCAGCTTGGACAGGGGGAGCAACAATGAGCAGTTCTTC.

The rearrangement joins TRBV5-4 to TRBJ2-5, with 8 positions matching TRBD1. Germline CDR1 and CDR2: SGHNT and YYREEE (reference sequence). This CDR3 has 14 amino acids. The trim removed 0 bases at V and 5 bases at J, leaving 3 bases unmatched. The DNA of the CDR3 is TGTGCCAGCAGCTTGGGACAGGGGAGGGAGACCCAGTACTTC. Amino acid sequence: CASSLGQGRETQYF.

J is TRBJ1-6 and V is TRBV9; 9 bases map to TRBD1. Per the germline V gene, CDR1 is SGDLS and CDR2 is YYNGEE. The ends lost 3 bases at V and 13 bases at J; junction bases unmatched: 11. The CDR3 is 15 amino acids. The CDR3 DNA reads TGTGCCAGCAGCGAAGTAACAGGGGGCGTAAGGCCCCTCCACTTT. Translated: CASSEVTGGVRPLHF.

The chain recombines TRBV19 with TRBJ2-3; TRBD1 aligns across 8 bases. The CDR3 loop spans 13 amino acids. Germline CDR1 is LNHDA and CDR2 is SQIVND (reference sequence). V gave up 5 bases and J gave up 4 bases; unmatched junction bases: 2. The CDR3 loop is CASSSGGPDTQYF. The CDR3, as DNA: TGTGCCAGTAGTTCAGGGGGCCCAGATACGCAGTATTTT.

The CDR3 sequence: CASTVTGALMSGANVLTF. The CDR3, as DNA: TGTGCCAGTACTGTGACAGGGGCCTTGATGTCTGGGGCCAACGTCCTGACTTTC. J is TRBJ2-6 and V is TRBV19, with TRBD1 identical over 8 bases. Trimming cost V 7 bases and J 1 base; bases outside gene matches: 12. CDR3 length: 18 residues. Germline-derived CDR1 and CDR2 are LNHDA and SQIVND (reference sequence).

The chain recombines TRBV11-2 with TRBJ2-7; D call uncertain. CDR3 length: 16 residues. With 3 bases removed from V and 0 bases from J, the gap between germline ends came to 15 bases. CDR1 is SGHAT, CDR2 FQNNGV, per germline. The CDR3 region has the DNA TGTGCCAGCAGCTTGGCGTTCTTGGGCCCCTCCTACGAGCAGTACTTC. It yields the protein CASSLAFLGPSYEQYF. Variable domain in full (rest from reference TRBV11-2 and TRBJ2-7): EAGVAQSPRYKIIEKRQSVAFWCNPISGHATLYWYQQILGQGPKLLIQFQNNGVVDDSQLPKDRFSAERLKGVDSTLKIQPAKLEDSAVYLCASSLAFLGPSYEQYFGPGTRLTVT.

The chain joins TRBV7-6 to TRBJ1-2; 7 bases match TRBD1. The V segment lost 5 bases and the J segment 5 bases; nucleotides outside the gene matches: 11. The CDR3 is 15 residues long. Per germline, CDR1 SGHVS and CDR2 FNYEAQ. The DNA for the CDR3 is TGTGCCAGCAGCAGGAATCCGGGACAGATGTATGGCTACACCTTC. It encodes CASSRNPGQMYGYTF.

The chain joins TRBV7-2 to TRBJ1-1; weak D call: TRBD1 (6 bases). Per germline, CDR1 SGHTA and CDR2 FQGNSA. The germline V and J ends were trimmed by 5 bases and 1 base, with 11 bases remaining between them. The CDR3 sequence is 14 residues long. The CDR3 region has the DNA TGTGCCAGCAGCCCTAAGGGGGGGAACACTGAAGCTTTCTTT. Protein product: CASSPKGGNTEAFF.

The rearrangement uses TRBV7-2 and TRBJ2-3, with 12 bases identical to TRBD2. Germline V lookup: CDR1 SGHTA, CDR2 FQGNSA. The CDR3 totals 15 residues. V trimming: 5 bases; J trimming: 7 bases; junction bases outside the gene matches: 7. CDR3 sequence: CASSVELAGGHTQYF. As DNA, the CDR3 is TGTGCCAGCAGCGTAGAACTAGCGGGGGGCCATACGCAGTATTTT.

The table lists this clone with a count of one. The chain employs TRBV3-1 (or the pseudogene TRBV3-2) and TRBJ1-4; D is undetermined. The CDR3 contains 12 residues. Germline values: CDR1 LGHDT, CDR2 YNNKEL (reference sequence). The V end was cut by 3 bases, the J end by 6 bases, with 5 bases between. DNA for the CDR3: TGTGCCAGCAGCCACCGGGATGAAAAACTGTTTTTT. It specifies CASSHRDEKLFF.

This chain connects TRBV7-2 to TRBJ1-1; D gene uncertain. This CDR3 spans 15 amino acids. CDR1 is SGHTA and CDR2 is FQGNSA in the germline V gene. Trimming removed 10 bases from V and 0 bases from J, with 18 bases in between. Written as DNA, the CDR3 is TGTGCCACCCCAACATCGCGGGAGATGAACACTGAAGCTTTCTTT. Translation gives CATPTSREMNTEAFF. The variable domain in full, with the rest retrieved from reference TRBV7-2 and TRBJ1-1, is GAGVSQSPSNKVTEKGKDVELRCDPISGHTALYWYRQSLGQGLEFLIYFQGNSAPDKSGLPSDRFSAERTGGSVSTLTIQRTQQEDSAVYLCATPTSREMNTEAFFGQGTRLTVV.

The chain is built from TRBV28 and TRBJ1-6; D is ambiguous. The CDR3 extends over 15 amino acids. V lost 5 bases and J 0 bases, leaving 8 bases between the germline ends. Per germline, CDR1 MDHEN and CDR2 SYDVKM. In DNA form, the CDR3 reads TGTGCCAGCAGTGCCGTAGGCTCCTATAATTCACCCCTCCACTTT. This gives the protein CASSAVGSYNSPLHF.

This chain links TRBV10-3 with TRBJ2-3; TRBD1 might be the D (6 bases). Germline V lookup: CDR1 ENHRY, CDR2 SYGVKD. V was shortened by 2 bases and J by 9 bases, with 15 bases between the two germline ends. CDR3 length equals 14 residues. The chain's CDR3 is CAISEGQGSGTQYF. In DNA form, the CDR3 reads TGTGCCATCAGTGAGGGGCAGGGGAGCGGCACGCAGTATTTT.

V gene TRBV5-6 combines with J gene TRBJ2-7; D remains ambiguous. Per the germline V gene, CDR1 is SGHDT and CDR2 is YYEEEE. The V gene lost 0 bases and the J gene lost 4 bases, with 8 bases spanning the gap. The CDR3 is 13 amino acids. Here the CDR3 DNA reads TGTGCCAGCAGCTTGGCTCTGGGGTACGAGCAGTACGTC. This sequence encodes CASSLALGYEQYV.

This clone was picked up one time. J is TRBJ2-3 and V is TRBV2, with 10 positions matching TRBD1. This CDR3 region has 18 residues. Germline lookup yields CDR1 SNHLY and CDR2 FYNNEI. V gave up 7 bases and J gave up 4 bases; unmatched junction bases: 17. CDR3 sequence reads: CASNLNRDRGLSPDTQYF. The CDR3 bases are TGTGCCAGCAATTTAAACCGGGACAGGGGTCTTTCACCAGATACGCAGTATTTT.

The CDR3 sequence: CASSNTGDNEQFF. CDR3 DNA: TGTGCCAGCAGTAACACAGGGGACAATGAGCAGTTCTTC. This chain joins TRBV25-1 and TRBJ2-1; TRBD1 aligns across 7 bases. The CDR3 length is 13 residues. Germline V lookup: CDR1 MGHDK, CDR2 SYGVNS. Trimming cost V 5 bases and J 5 bases; bases outside gene matches: 3.

The genes are TRBV28 and TRBJ2-1; 14 nucleotides line up with TRBD2. CDR1 is MDHEN, CDR2 SYDVKM, per germline. The CDR3 length is 15 residues. Trimming at V came to 5 bases and at J to 8 bases, leaving 5 bases not matched to a gene. The CDR3 coding sequence is TGTGCCAGCAGTCCTGGGACTAGCGGGAGCGATGAGCAGTTCTTC. Amino acid sequence: CASSPGTSGSDEQFF. The entire variable domain, with the rest obtained from reference TRBV28 and TRBJ2-1, is as follows: DVKVTQSSRYLVKRTGEKVFLECVQDMDHENMFWYRQDPGLGLRLIYFSYDVKMKEKGDIPEGYSVSREKKERFSLILESASTNQTSMYLCASSPGTSGSDEQFFGPGTRLTVL.

The V call is TRBV13, the J call TRBJ1-4; D uncertain. Germline V lookup: CDR1 PRHDT, CDR2 FYEKMQ (reference sequence). The CDR3 spans 18 residues. V dropped 0 bases and J dropped 3 bases, with 17 bases sitting between them. CDR3 region: CASSLGLSAIGPNEKLFF. CDR3 sequence (DNA): TGTGCCAGCAGCTTAGGGTTGTCTGCAATTGGGCCTAATGAAAAACTGTTTTTT. The full variable domain, rest sourced from reference TRBV13 and TRBJ1-4, is AAGVIQSPRHLIKEKRETATLKCYPIPRHDTVYWYQQGPGQDPQFLISFYEKMQSDKGSIPDRFSAQQFSDYHSELNMSSLELGDSALYFCASSLGLSAIGPNEKLFFGSGTQLSVL.

V gene TRBV18 combines with J gene TRBJ2-7; D may be TRBD1 (8 bases). Germline loops: CDR1 KGHSH, CDR2 LQKENI. The V and J ends lost 6 bases and 6 bases respectively, with 21 bases between them. The CDR3 has 15 amino acids. Here the CDR3 reads CASSNYGQGGGEQYF. CDR3 in DNA: TGTGCCAGCTCGAACTACGGACAGGGAGGGGGCGAGCAGTACTTC.

CDR3 in DNA: TGTGCCAGCTCACCAATTGAAGGACAGGGAGCTTTCTTT. This encodes CASSPIEGQGAFF. V and J are TRBV18 and TRBJ1-1; 8 positions agree with TRBD1. The CDR3 is made up of 13 amino acids. The trim removed 2 bases at V and 10 bases at J, leaving 6 bases unmatched. Germline CDR1 and CDR2: KGHSH and LQKENI.

V is TRBV28 and J is TRBJ2-3, with a weak D call TRBD1 (7 bases). Trimming pared 5 bases from V and 5 bases from J, leaving 14 bases between. This CDR3 is 14 amino acids long. Germline assignment: CDR1 MDHEN and CDR2 SYDVKM. The CDR3 here is CASSRAGGIDTQYF. CDR3 nucleotide sequence: TGTGCCAGCAGTAGGGCAGGGGGGATAGATACGCAGTATTTT.

The rearrangement links TRBV11-2 to TRBJ2-7; 9 nucleotides agree with TRBD2. The germline V gene encodes CDR1 SGHAT and CDR2 FQNNGV. J gave up 7 bases and V 1 base, and 14 bases lay outside the gene matches. The CDR3 is 17 amino acids. The DNA of the CDR3 is TGTGCCAGCAGCTTAGCGGGGGGCGCTAGCGGGATCAAGGAGCAGTACTTC. Translating it yields CASSLAGGASGIKEQYF.

By share of the sample, this clone is medium-sized. This chain joins TRBV5-5 and TRBJ2-7; D is possibly TRBD2 (6 bases). This CDR3 has 14 residues. Per germline, CDR1 SGHKS and CDR2 YYEKEE (reference sequence). V dropped 1 base and J dropped 2 bases, with 10 bases sitting between them. CDR3 in amino acids: CASSLFGSTYEQYF. For the CDR3, the DNA is TGTGCCAGCAGCTTGTTCGGGAGTACCTACGAGCAGTACTTC.

The gene calls are TRBV28 and TRBJ1-5; D is uncertain. From germline, CDR1 is MDHEN and CDR2 SYDVKM. The CDR3 loop spans 12 amino acids. V lost 5 bases and J 12 bases, leaving 14 bases between the germline ends. DNA of the CDR3: TGTGCCAGCAGTATAAGCCGTCGGAGCCAGCATTTT. Translated: CASSISRRSQHF. The variable domain in full, completed from reference TRBV28 and TRBJ1-5, reads DVKVTQSSRYLVKRTGEKVFLECVQDMDHENMFWYRQDPGLGLRLIYFSYDVKMKEKGDIPEGYSVSREKKERFSLILESASTNQTSMYLCASSISRRSQHFGDGTRLSIL.

This chain uses TRBV6-2 or TRBV6-3 with TRBJ2-1, with no clear D. The CDR3 is made up of 12 amino acids. V gave up 6 bases and J gave up 4 bases, with 7 bases separating them. Germline CDR1 reads MNHEY; CDR2 reads SVGEGT. CDR3 sequence: CASSPPYNEQFF. CDR3 DNA: TGTGCCAGCAGCCCGCCATACAATGAGCAGTTCTTC.

The chain employs TRBV7-8 and TRBJ2-5, with 8 nucleotides matching TRBD2. CDR1 and CDR2 from the germline V gene are SGHVS and FQNEAQ. The CDR3 is 16 amino acids. V lost 3 bases and J lost 0; bases outside the gene matches: 6. The DNA for the CDR3 is TGTGCCAGCAGCTTTGGAGTAGCGGGGAACCAAGAGACCCAGTACTTC. It encodes CASSFGVAGNQETQYF. Drawing the rest from reference TRBV7-8 and TRBJ2-5, the complete variable domain is GAGVSQSPRYKVAKRGQDVALRCDPISGHVSLFWYQQALGQGPEFLTYFQNEAQLDKSGLPSDRFFAERPEGSVSTLKIQRTQQEDSAVYLCASSFGVAGNQETQYFGPGTRLLVL.

This chain joins TRBV10-3 and TRBJ1-2; weak D call: TRBD1 (5 bases). Germline V lookup: CDR1 ENHRY, CDR2 SYGVKD. Between the trimmed V and J ends, which lost 3 bases and 3 bases, there was a span of 14 bases. CDR3 length: 15 residues. For the CDR3, the DNA is TGTGCCATCAGTGAAGCCGGGACGCGGGACTATGGCTACACCTTC. Translating it yields CAISEAGTRDYGYTF.

J is TRBJ2-1 and V is TRBV6-4; TRBD2 aligns across 10 bases. The CDR3 loop spans 16 amino acids. The junction had 9 bases not matched to a gene; V was cut back by 6 bases and J by 4 bases. CDR1 and CDR2 (germline): MRHNA, SNTAGT. CDR3: CASSDTVAGGYNEQFF. The CDR3, as DNA: TGTGCCAGCAGCGATACAGTAGCGGGAGGTTACAATGAGCAGTTCTTC.